This TCR beta chain appears in the sequencing data of a study of blood T cell repertoires in COVID-19 (dated by TCRdb to 2020 to 2021). Regarding the study in general: Samples from collaborators originated in the United States, Italy and Spain and spanned both the acute and convalescent phases of COVID-19. The repertoires were made available in a free public database intended to serve as a resource for research on the immune response to SARS-CoV-2. The material from the prospective study consisted of cDNA or gDNA derived from T cells, B-cell-depleted T cells, or PBMCs. The samples were drawn from the first 160 participants of the ongoing ImmuneRACE study and from 1,254 subjects provided by 6 global collaborators. HLA class I and class II types, where available, came from metadata supplied by the sample provider rather than from assay-based typing. Nearly every sample came with metadata listing a de-identified subject ID, COVID-19 status, age in years and sex. The dataset comprised deeply sampled blood TCRbeta repertoires from subjects exposed to, actively infected with, or recovered from COVID-19. Overall study results and their limits: Clinical and demographic metadata were provided uncurated, with the amount varying by source and participant.

Participants in the prospective study were aged about 18 to 89 years, lived in 20 to 30 United States geographic areas, and enrolled through a virtual design. To assign participants to cohorts, the prospective study relied on clinical history that participants themselves reported in a screening survey and a study questionnaire. In the prospective study, whole blood, serum and a nasopharyngeal or oropharyngeal swab were collected from each participant by mobile phlebotomists. Prospective study participants could optionally give additional blood draws and questionnaires over an approximately two-month period. Blood samples from the prospective study were shipped frozen or at room temperature prior to DNA extraction. Taken from the germline V gene, the CDR1 and CDR2 loops are SNHLY and FYNNEI. Termini included, the CDR3 measures 17 amino acids. TCRbeta CDR3 regions were amplified from genomic DNA by means of the immunoSEQ Assay, a bias-controlled multiplex PCR. As for how the authors treated the data: Within the assay, amplification of reference gene primers was used to estimate how many nucleated cells each sample contained. Sequence reads were collapsed and filtered to measure the absolute abundance of every unique TCRbeta CDR3 rearrangement. For each sample, productive Simpson clonality was calculated as the square root of Simpson's diversity index over productive rearrangements. The immuneACCESS repertoire file appears here via TCRdb, limited to in-frame rearrangements. These files lack a portion of the clones; in checked studies, under half of the deficit traces to unresolved V genes, and the cause of the others is not known. V and J calls and clone size are given by that table; D and trimming were obtained from the DNA. The sample profile shows 150,000 to 200,000 clones; 76% of them were found once. The ten largest clones add up to roughly 17% of the sample.

Of note for this clone: This clone's antigen is unknown. Because the CDR3 is missing its conserved closing phenylalanine or tryptophan, this is likely a read error. It is unclear where the CDR3 begins or ends on the DNA, so no DNA is shown, and the CDR3 is as TCRdb lists it.

Specimen: PBMCs or T cells enriched from blood (not recorded which). The TCR comes from a woman in her 50s with acute COVID-19. The sequence links TRBV2 to TRBJ2-3; TRBD2, as called in the table, went unchecked against the DNA. CDR3 protein: CASRGRGGQQSSFVFDL.